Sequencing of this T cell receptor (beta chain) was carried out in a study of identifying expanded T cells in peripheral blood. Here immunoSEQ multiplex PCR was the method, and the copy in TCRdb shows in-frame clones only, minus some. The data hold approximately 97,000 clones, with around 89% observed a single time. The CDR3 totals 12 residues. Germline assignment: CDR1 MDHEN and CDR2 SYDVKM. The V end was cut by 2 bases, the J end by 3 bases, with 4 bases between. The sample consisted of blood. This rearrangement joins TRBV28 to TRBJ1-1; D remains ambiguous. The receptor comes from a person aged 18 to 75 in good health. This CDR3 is CASSLRDTEAFF. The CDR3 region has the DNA TGTGCCAGCAGTTTACGGGACACTGAAGCTTTCTTT.